This TCR beta chain was recovered during a study of T-cell reconstitution after alpha-beta-depleted transplantation in children. Study outcomes and limitations: Alpha-beta T cells about two months after transplant reportedly derived from several hundred expanded graft clones. Fresh T-cell production supplied most of the T-cell counts and diversity seen one year after transplant. Surviving thymic progenitors and recipient T cells were the source of high TCRbeta diversity at day 60 in some patients.

The sample holds many counts of this clonotype. The antigen is unknown. This sample's TCRbeta library carried unique molecular identifier barcodes. One entry per CDR3 protein, called by TCRdb with MiXCR from the PCR reads. The table lists about 830,000 distinct CDR3 sequences, 16% of them singletons. CDR1 is SGHRS and CDR2 is YFSETQ in the germline V gene. The V gene end was trimmed by 1 base and the J gene end by 3 bases; junction bases not matched to a gene: 1. The CDR3 spans 13 residues. The specimen was PBMCs, mostly from graft donor cells, collected 360 days after TCRalphabeta/CD19-depleted stem cell transplant. The genes are TRBV5-1 and TRBJ2-7, with 7 bases aligning to TRBD2. The TCR originated in a male patient under 18 who had a stem cell transplant for acute lymphoblastic leukemia, so the T cells may come from the graft donor. The CDR3 sequence is CASSLREGYEQYF. In DNA, the CDR3 is TGCGCCAGCAGCTTGAGGGAGGGCTACGAGCAGTACTTC.